This T cell receptor beta chain was sequenced for a study of Graves' ophthalmopathy and Graves' hyperthyroidism. This CDR3 contains 16 residues. Trimming shortened V by 2 bases and J by 0 bases, and 11 bases separated the two germline ends. Germline V gives CDR1 KGHSH, CDR2 LQKENI. TCR beta CDR3 regions were amplified from RNA transcripts. An opening RT-PCR round employed HTBI primers and preceded a second-round multiplex PCR. Via MiXCR, TCRdb re-called the multiplex PCR reads, giving one row per CDR3 protein. Of a few hundred thousand distinct CDR3 sequences detected, roughly 15% appear once; the ten largest clones hold around 2.4%. In this sample, this clonotype turned up many times.

The origin of this receptor is an adult woman with stable Graves' hyperthyroidism. Sequenced input: peripheral blood. V gene TRBV18 combines with J gene TRBJ1-3, with D perhaps TRBD1 (5 bases). CDR3 in amino acids: CASSPTFGGSGNTIYF. CDR3 nucleotide sequence: TGTGCCAGCTCACCAACGTTTGGGGGCTCTGGAAACACCATATATTTT.